These 17 T cell receptor beta chains were all obtained from the same sample, sequenced in a study of T cells in narcolepsy. Assay used: immunoSEQ multiplex PCR; TCRdb lists only in-frame clones, some missing. The sample comprises about 30,000 clones, around 79% of which are singletons, and approximately 1.1% rests with the top ten. The sample taken for sequencing was CD45RA- memory CD4+ T cells from PBMCs. The receptors here all came from a human donor with narcolepsy.

J is TRBJ1-3 and V is TRBV6-5; a possible D gene is TRBD1 (5 bases). V gave up 6 bases and J gave up 1 base, with 13 bases separating them. This CDR3 has 15 residues. Germline assignment: CDR1 MNHEY and CDR2 SVGAGI. In DNA, the CDR3 is TGTGCCAGCAGCAGTGACAGACGTTCTGGAAACACCATATATTTT. It translates to CASSSDRRSGNTIYF.

The chain couples TRBV9 to TRBJ1-1, with a possible D match to TRBD1 (5 bases). The V end was cut by 2 bases, the J end by 4 bases, with 18 bases between. Germline loops: CDR1 SGDLS, CDR2 YYNGEE. The CDR3 covers 16 residues. The DNA for the CDR3 is TGTGCCAGCAGCGTGCGCAGTTCCTTGGGGGGCACTGAAGCTTTCTTT. Translated: CASSVRSSLGGTEAFF. The full variable domain, its missing parts supplied by reference TRBV9 and TRBJ1-1, is DSGVTQTPKHLITATGQRVTLRCSPRSGDLSVYWYQQSLDQGLQFLIQYYNGEERAKGNILERFSAQQFPDLHSELNLSSLELGDSALYFCASSVRSSLGGTEAFFGQGTRLTVV.

This chain joins TRBV19 and TRBJ1-5, with a tentative D call TRBD1 (5 bases). Germline V lookup: CDR1 LNHDA, CDR2 SQIVND (reference sequence). The germline V and J ends were trimmed by 7 bases and 2 bases, with 12 bases remaining between them. CDR3 length: 14 amino acids. The CDR3 here is CASKYSGGNQPQHF. Here the CDR3 DNA reads TGTGCCAGTAAATACTCGGGGGGCAATCAGCCCCAGCATTTT.

Points on this clone: The same CDR3 is also encoded by other DNA sequences in this sample. The J gene is TRBJ2-5, the V gene TRBV27; 10 positions match TRBD2. Germline assignment: CDR1 MNHEY and CDR2 SMNVEV (reference sequence). V shed 5 bases and J 6 bases; nucleotides not matched to a gene: 12. This CDR3 contains 16 residues. The DNA of the CDR3 is TGTGCCAGCAGTCCCAGGACTAGCGGAGATCAGAAGACCCAGTACTTC. Its protein product is CASSPRTSGDQKTQYF.

V gene TRBV7-6 combines with J gene TRBJ2-7, with D perhaps TRBD2 (6 bases). Germline CDR1 and CDR2: SGHVS and FNYEAQ. The CDR3 is made up of 13 amino acids. The V gene lost 1 base and the J gene lost 6 bases, with 10 bases spanning the gap. The CDR3 is CASSLDIGGEQYF. The CDR3, as DNA: TGTGCCAGCAGCTTAGACATCGGGGGCGAGCAGTACTTC. Looking up the rest from reference TRBV7-6 and TRBJ2-7 gives the full variable domain: GAGVSQSPRYKVTKRGQDVALRCDPISGHVSLYWYRQALGQGPEFLTYFNYEAQQDKSGLPNDRFSAERPEGSISTLTIQRTEQRDSAMYRCASSLDIGGEQYFGPGTRLTVT.

This chain links TRBV6-5 with TRBJ1-2; maybe TRBD1 (5 bases). Per the germline V gene, CDR1 is MNHEY and CDR2 is SVGAGI. CDR3 size: 13 residues. Trimming cost V 6 bases and J 8 bases, with 16 bases left between them. Written as DNA, the CDR3 is TGTGCCAGCAGCTGGAGGGGAAGAGACGGCTACACCTTC. The encoded protein is CASSWRGRDGYTF.

The DNA of the CDR3 is TGTGCCAGCTCATCCCGACGACCCCTTTCCCCCTACGAGCAGTACTTC. It specifies CASSSRRPLSPYEQYF. The chain recombines TRBV18 with TRBJ2-7; D uncertain. V gave up 5 bases and J gave up 2 bases, with 19 bases separating them. This CDR3 spans 16 amino acids. From germline, CDR1 is KGHSH and CDR2 LQKENI.

The chain links TRBV6-5 to TRBJ2-7; TRBD2 matches 7 bases. CDR1 is MNHEY and CDR2 is SVGAGI in the germline V gene. Trimming cost V 4 bases and J 3 bases; bases outside gene matches: 9. The CDR3 covers 15 residues. The CDR3 sequence is CASSLGGSRLYEQYF. CDR3 bases: TGTGCCAGCAGTTTGGGCGGGAGCCGCCTCTACGAGCAGTACTTC.

The J gene is TRBJ2-1, the V gene TRBV5-6, with 10 bases fitting TRBD2. The CDR3 is made up of 18 amino acids. The V segment lost 1 base and the J segment 5 bases; nucleotides outside the gene matches: 12. From germline, CDR1 is SGHDT and CDR2 YYEEEE. The CDR3 sequence is CASSLYAFTSGKDNEQFF. The DNA of the CDR3 is TGTGCCAGCAGCTTGTATGCGTTCACTAGCGGGAAGGACAATGAGCAGTTCTTC. The full variable domain, with the rest looked up from reference TRBV5-6 and TRBJ2-1, is DAGVTQSPTHLIKTRGQQVTLRCSPKSGHDTVSWYQQALGQGPQFIFQYYEEEERQRGNFPDRFSGHQFPNYSSELNVNALLLGDSALYLCASSLYAFTSGKDNEQFFGPGTRLTVL.

In DNA form, the CDR3 reads TGTGCCAGTAGTATGGGTCGGGATGGGGAGACCCAGTACTTC. Residues: CASSMGRDGETQYF. The V gene is TRBV19, the J gene TRBJ2-5, with D maybe TRBD2 (5 bases). V was pared by 3 bases and J by 5 bases, with 13 bases between. Germline V CDR1 and CDR2: LNHDA, SQIVND (reference sequence). This CDR3 is built from 14 residues.

This clone was seen only once. This sample includes further DNA sequences coding for the same CDR3. This rearrangement joins TRBV6-5 to TRBJ1-3; D is unclear. Germline V CDR1 and CDR2: MNHEY, SVGAGI. This CDR3 region has 16 residues. Trimming left V 0 bases short and J 4 bases short, with 13 bases between. The CDR3 nucleotides read TGTGCCAGCAGTTACTCGATTCCGGTACGGGGAAACACCATATATTTT. Its translation is CASSYSIPVRGNTIYF.

The gene calls are TRBV18 and TRBJ2-7; a possible D gene is TRBD1 (6 bases). The germline gives CDR1 KGHSH, CDR2 LQKENI. The CDR3 totals 14 residues. V was clipped by 3 bases and J by 3 bases, with 12 bases between them. This chain's CDR3 is CASSPSIQGYEQYF. The CDR3 region has the DNA TGTGCCAGCTCACCTTCTATACAGGGCTACGAGCAGTACTTC.

J is TRBJ2-2 and V is TRBV7-9; D not certain. CDR3 size: 12 residues. Per the germline V gene, CDR1 is SEHNR and CDR2 is FQNEAQ (reference sequence). V dropped 6 bases and J dropped 0 bases, with 2 bases sitting between them. The CDR3 loop is CASSSNTGELFF. Written as DNA, the CDR3 is TGTGCCAGCAGTTCGAACACCGGGGAGCTGTTTTTT.

In this sample, this clone turned up once. The genes are TRBV7-7 and TRBJ2-5, with TRBD1 matching 11 bases. With V trimmed by 5 bases and J by 7 bases, 6 bases remained unmatched. The CDR3 consists of 14 residues. Germline V lookup: CDR1 SSHAT, CDR2 FNYEAQ (reference sequence). CDR3 residues: CASSPGTGGGTQYF. Written as DNA, the CDR3 is TGTGCCAGCAGCCCCGGGACAGGGGGAGGGACCCAGTACTTC.

V is TRBV19 and J is TRBJ2-6; D not resolved. CDR1 and CDR2 (germline): LNHDA, SQIVND (reference sequence). The CDR3 covers 15 residues. V lost 2 bases, J lost 4 bases, and 9 bases lay in between. The CDR3 DNA reads as TGTGCCAGTAGTATATCGGTAAGAGGGGCCAACGTCCTGACTTTC. Its protein product is CASSISVRGANVLTF.

V gene TRBV14 combines with J gene TRBJ2-2; possibly TRBD1 or TRBD2 for D (5 bases each). The CDR3 sequence is 15 residues long. The V gene's germline CDR1 is SGHDN and CDR2 FVKESK. V dropped 1 base and J dropped 3 bases, with 9 bases sitting between them. The CDR3 nucleotides read TGTGCCAGCAGCCAAGTCGGGACGTACACCGGGGAGCTGTTTTTT. Its protein is CASSQVGTYTGELFF.

The rearrangement uses TRBV28 and TRBJ1-4; D may be TRBD1 (5 bases). The CDR3 is 15 amino acids. V was cut by 3 bases and J by 4 bases, with 12 bases left in between. From germline, CDR1 is MDHEN and CDR2 SYDVKM. The CDR3 region is CASSLGGGSNEKLFF. The DNA of the CDR3 is TGTGCCAGCAGTTTGGGGGGAGGGAGTAATGAAAAACTGTTTTTT.